The rows below give T cell receptor beta chains drawn from one sample of a study of human T cells and chemical hapten exposure. TCRdb redid the calling of the reads with MiXCR, one entry per CDR3 protein. The table includes 95,000 to 150,000 distinct CDR3 sequences, 6.5% to 10% detected once. The sequenced material came from whole blood. These receptors were collected from a human donor in good health. Some clones in this sample may be carry-over from other donors' samples. The CDR3 runs from the conserved cysteine through the conserved F or W. The order of the fields is clone size, V gene, D gene, J gene, CDR3 protein, CDR3 DNA. A D gene is named only where the DNA matches it firmly. Clone size appears in some rows only: once, few, many, or a class for an expanded clone.

>many|TRBV10-2|TRBD1|TRBJ1-2
CASRPGQTNYGYTF
TGCGCCAGCAGACCGGGACAGACTAACTATGGCTACACCTTC
>many|TRBV13|TRBD1|TRBJ1-3
CASSSRQGRSGNTIYF
TGTGCCAGCAGCTCGCGACAGGGGAGGTCTGGAAACACCATATATTTT
>.|TRBV2|.|TRBJ2-5
CASVRDPNVQETQYF
TGTGCCAGCGTACGGGATCCTAATGTTCAAGAGACCCAGTACTTC
>many|TRBV15|.|TRBJ2-2
CATSRENPGELFF
TGTGCCACCAGCAGAGAGAACCCCGGGGAGCTGTTTTTT
>.|TRBV5-4|TRBD1|TRBJ1-1
CASSLTTGGTEAFF
TGTGCCAGCAGCTTGACGACAGGGGGGACTGAAGCTTTCTTT
>many|TRBV6-4|.|TRBJ2-1
CASSVLAGIGNEQFF
TGTGCCAGCAGTGTACTGGCCGGGATAGGGAATGAGCAGTTCTTC
>.|TRBV12-3/TRBV12-4|TRBD2|TRBJ2-7
CASSYTTSGNYEQYF
TGTGCCAGCAGTTACACGACTAGCGGGAACTACGAGCAGTACTTC
>.|TRBV20-1|.|TRBJ2-1
CSARRIETDNNEQFF
TGCAGTGCTAGAAGAATCGAGACGGACAACAATGAGCAGTTCTTC
>few|TRBV19|TRBD2|TRBJ2-1
CASSILGTSGSWGNEQFF
TGTGCCAGTAGTATCCTCGGGACTAGCGGGAGTTGGGGAAATGAGCAGTTCTTC
>many|TRBV6-6|.|TRBJ1-5
CASSLPGRTSNQPQHF
TGTGCCAGCAGCCTACCCGGACGGACTAGCAATCAGCCCCAGCATTTT
>few|TRBV7-2|TRBD2|TRBJ2-2
CASSPPGGETTGELFF
TGTGCCAGCAGCCCCCCGGGGGGGGAAACCACCGGGGAGCTGTTTTTT
>.|TRBV28|TRBD1|TRBJ2-5
CASSNRGLGETQYF
TGTGCCAGCAGTAACAGGGGGCTGGGGGAGACCCAGTACTTC
>.|TRBV7-9|.|TRBJ1-6
CASSLESDGSYNSPLHF
TGTGCCAGCAGCTTAGAAAGTGATGGCTCCTATAATTCACCCCTCCACTTT
>many|TRBV5-6|TRBD2|TRBJ2-1
CASSLGAGEGYNEQFF
TGTGCCAGCAGCCTTGGAGCGGGAGAAGGGTACAATGAGCAGTTCTTC
>few|TRBV7-9|.|TRBJ1-3
CASSNPDSSGNTIYF
TGTGCCAGCAGTAATCCAGACAGCTCTGGAAACACCATATATTTT
>.|TRBV5-1|.|TRBJ1-5
CASSLDGRNSNQPQHF
TGCGCCAGCAGCTTGGACGGAAGAAATAGCAATCAGCCCCAGCATTTT
>.|TRBV2|TRBD2|TRBJ2-1
CASSASGRTNEQFF
TGTGCCAGCAGTGCTAGCGGGAGAACGAATGAGCAGTTCTTC
>.|TRBV15|.|TRBJ2-3
CATSRDPTTEGQYF
TGTGCCACCAGCAGAGATCCGACCACCGAGGGCCAGTATTTT
>few|TRBV19|.|TRBJ2-5
CASSPGQQETQYF
TGTGCCAGTAGTCCAGGACAGCAAGAGACCCAGTACTTC
>.|TRBV11-2|.|TRBJ2-7
CASSPSAALGTEQYF
TGTGCCAGCAGCCCTAGTGCGGCGCTAGGGACCGAGCAGTACTTC
>.|TRBV6-5|TRBD1|TRBJ2-3
CASTLQGAATDTQYF
TGTGCCAGCACCTTACAGGGGGCGGCCACAGATACGCAGTATTTT
>.|TRBV19|.|TRBJ1-1
CASTPLARGNTEAFF
TGTGCCAGTACCCCACTCGCCCGGGGGAACACTGAAGCTTTCTTT
>many|TRBV5-5|.|TRBJ2-2
CASSLLGNTGELFF
TGTGCCAGCAGCCTGTTGGGAAACACCGGGGAGCTGTTTTTT
>once|TRBV20-1|TRBD2|TRBJ2-2
CSAFSGGNTGELFF
TGCAGTGCTTTCAGCGGGGGGAACACCGGGGAGCTGTTTTTT
>few|TRBV5-1|TRBD1|TRBJ1-1
CASSLISPGQGAFTEAFF
TGCGCCAGCAGCTTGATTTCGCCGGGACAGGGGGCCTTCACTGAAGCTTTCTTT
>.|TRBV11-1|TRBD1|TRBJ2-1
CASSSQTGANYEQFF
TGTGCCAGCAGTAGCCAAACAGGGGCTAATTATGAGCAGTTCTTC
>many|TRBV6-5|.|TRBJ1-1
CASIHGTIGEAFF
TGTGCCAGCATCCACGGGACTATCGGAGAAGCTTTCTTT
>many|TRBV6-1|.|TRBJ2-3
CASSLLAGRDTDTQYF
TGTGCCAGCAGTCTTTTGGCGGGACGGGACACAGATACGCAGTATTTT
>many|TRBV20-1|.|TRBJ1-1
CSASRVAGRAFF
TGCAGTGCTAGTAGGGTGGCGGGCCGAGCTTTCTTT
>.|TRBV2|.|TRBJ1-6
CASSQGREDSPLHF
TGTGCCAGCAGTCAGGGGCGGGAAGATTCACCCCTCCACTTT
>.|TRBV5-6|TRBD1|TRBJ1-1
CASSLGTGRTEAFF
TGTGCCAGCAGCCTGGGGACAGGGAGGACTGAAGCTTTCTTT
>few|TRBV21-1|.|TRBJ1-4
CASSKRKGRAGKLFF
TGTGCCAGCAGCAAACGTAAGGGGCGGGCAGGGAAACTGTTTTTT
>.|TRBV29-1|TRBD1|TRBJ2-2
CSVDGRGNGELFF
TGCAGCGTTGATGGCAGGGGGAACGGGGAGCTGTTTTTT
>many|TRBV10-3|TRBD2|TRBJ2-5
CAISSGTSLPETQYF
TGTGCCATCAGTTCCGGGACTAGCCTTCCTGAGACCCAGTACTTC
>.|TRBV19|.|TRBJ2-7
CASSMDYEQYF
TGTGCCAGTAGTATGGACTACGAGCAGTACTTC
>many|TRBV6-2/TRBV6-3|.|TRBJ1-2
CASSARVPYTGYTF
TGTGCCAGCAGTGCCAGGGTCCCATATACTGGCTACACCTTC
>few|TRBV7-3|.|TRBJ2-3
CASSLGPGGTDTQYF
TGTGCCAGCAGCTTGGGCCCGGGGGGCACAGATACGCAGTATTTT
>many|TRBV9|.|TRBJ2-1
CASSVEGRGPYNEQFF
TGTGCCAGCAGCGTAGAGGGGCGAGGACCTTACAATGAGCAGTTCTTC
>few|TRBV20-1|TRBD1|TRBJ1-5
CSAPSLSGGGGQPQHF
TGCAGTGCTCCATCTCTCTCAGGGGGCGGAGGTCAGCCCCAGCATTTT
>.|TRBV12-5|.|TRBJ2-3
CASGLFNADTQYF
TGTGCTAGTGGTTTGTTTAACGCAGATACGCAGTATTTT
>many|TRBV19|TRBD1|TRBJ1-2
CASTATGVGYGYTF
TGTGCCAGTACCGCGACAGGGGTCGGCTATGGCTACACCTTC
>few|TRBV7-9|.|TRBJ1-6
CASSLVTGTSPLHF
TGTGCCAGCAGCTTAGTAACAGGGACTTCACCCCTCCACTTT
>many|TRBV25-1|.|TRBJ1-1
CASSPPTGMNTEAFF
TGTGCCAGCAGTCCTCCGACCGGAATGAACACTGAAGCTTTCTTT
>.|TRBV5-1|TRBD2|TRBJ2-2
CASSPAGLGTGELFF
TGCGCCAGCAGCCCAGCGGGACTGGGGACCGGGGAGCTGTTTTTT
>few|TRBV5-1|.|TRBJ2-1
CASSLEVSSYNEQFF
TGCGCCAGCAGCTTGGAGGTGAGCTCCTACAATGAGCAGTTCTTC
>many|TRBV20-1|TRBD1|TRBJ1-1
CSARGSGGAGGHFF
TGCAGTGCTAGAGGATCAGGGGGCGCGGGGGGCCATTTCTTT
>few|TRBV20-1|.|TRBJ2-5
CSASSGWYQETQYF
TGCAGTGCTAGTTCAGGGTGGTATCAAGAGACCCAGTACTTC
>.|TRBV14|.|TRBJ1-4
CASSQEVAVEKLFF
TGTGCCAGCAGCCAAGAGGTAGCGGTTGAAAAACTGTTTTTT
>few|TRBV7-2|TRBD1|TRBJ1-1
CASSLRQGTNTEAFF
TGTGCCAGCAGCCTGAGACAGGGAACGAACACTGAAGCTTTCTTT
>.|TRBV5-4|TRBD1|TRBJ2-7
CASSPARDRLSYEQYF
TGTGCCAGCAGCCCGGCGAGGGACAGGTTATCCTACGAGCAGTACTTC
>many|TRBV29-1|.|TRBJ2-3
CSVVQGTDTQYF
TGCAGCGTTGTTCAGGGCACAGATACGCAGTATTTT
>many|TRBV4-3|.|TRBJ1-5
CASSQDLGKEPQHF
TGCGCCAGCAGCCAAGATCTGGGTAAGGAGCCCCAGCATTTT
>.|TRBV10-3|TRBD2|TRBJ2-1
CAIYREGEGEQFF
TGTGCCATCTACCGGGAGGGTGAGGGCGAGCAGTTCTTC
>many|TRBV20-1|TRBD1|TRBJ1-1
CSARGLTGGRTEAFF
TGCAGTGCTAGAGGTCTGACAGGGGGCCGCACTGAAGCTTTCTTT
>few|TRBV18|.|TRBJ2-7
CASSPTGFHEQYF
TGTGCCAGCTCACCAACAGGGTTCCACGAGCAGTACTTC
>.|TRBV29-1|TRBD2|TRBJ2-4
CSVEGGTSGRYAKNIQYF
TGCAGCGTTGAAGGTGGGACTAGCGGGAGGTATGCCAAAAACATTCAGTACTTC
>many|TRBV5-1|.|TRBJ1-4
CASSPERTGRLLFF
TGCGCCAGCAGCCCCGAACGTACAGGAAGATTGCTGTTTTTT
>.|TRBV5-1|.|TRBJ2-3
CASKVVARDNTDTQYF
TGCGCCAGCAAGGTAGTGGCCCGGGACAACACAGATACGCAGTATTTT
>.|TRBV5-1|TRBD1|TRBJ2-4
CASSTHRGDKNIQYF
TGCGCCAGCAGCACACACAGGGGTGACAAAAACATTCAGTACTTC
>many|TRBV7-6|.|TRBJ2-1
CASSLAGHPTGWGNEQFF
TGTGCCAGCAGCTTAGCGGGCCATCCCACAGGGTGGGGCAATGAGCAGTTCTTC